This paragraph reports one T cell receptor (beta chain). This specimen comes from a study of OX40 agonist ivuxolimab in advanced cancers. In the study overall: The treatment was a fully human IgG2 OX40 agonist, ivuxolimab. Ivuxolimab was administered intravenously to patients at 0.01 to 10 mg/kg every 2 weeks.

With V trimmed by 6 bases and J by 5 bases, 6 bases remained unmatched. The CDR3 has 16 residues. CDR1 is WSHSY and CDR2 is SAAADI in the germline V gene. The assay was immunoSEQ multiplex PCR, and TCRdb's table has in-frame clones only and misses some. The sample shows 55,000 to 60,000 clones, approximately 75% of them seen only once. V is TRBV10-2 and J is TRBJ2-3, with 15 nucleotides matching TRBD2. This specimen consisted of CD4+ or CD8+ T cells sorted from blood, obtained in a trial of the OX40 agonist ivuxolimab. The sequence derives from an adult with an advanced solid tumor such as melanoma, head and neck, liver or kidney cancer. Written as DNA, the CDR3 is TGCGCCAGCAGCGGACTAGCGGGGGGGCAGGTAGATACGCAGTATTTT. Amino acid sequence: CASSGLAGGQVDTQYF.